The present entry profiles one TCR beta chain with its context. The data originate from a study of shared clonotypes between healthy human individuals. The V end was cut by 5 bases, the J end by 2 bases, with 15 bases between. Germline V gene lookup returns CDR1 MNHEY and CDR2 SMNVEV (reference sequence). CDR3 length: 15 residues. The protocol was immunoSEQ multiplex PCR, while the TCRdb copy is restricted to in-frame clones and leaves out a portion. The sample contains some 2 million clones, 90% to 95% of which appear only once. The TCR sequence derives from a man between 18 and 29 years old in good health. Material: naive CD4+ T cells sorted from blood. Regarding subset: CD45RA+ positively selected. The rearrangement links TRBV27 to TRBJ1-2; maybe TRBD1 (5 bases). CDR3 in amino acids: CASSPRVGGNYGYTF. CDR3 coding DNA: TGTGCCAGCAGTCCCAGGGTGGGGGGGAACTATGGCTACACCTTC.